This T cell receptor (beta chain) was documented in a study of OX40 agonist ivuxolimab in advanced cancers. Study-wide background: Dose-escalation patients had hepatocellular carcinoma, melanoma, renal cell or head and neck cancer. Cohort: approximately 79% men, mean age roughly 60, aged about 20 to 90. Study findings and constraints: Researchers report that CD8+ T cells had, on average, more expanded clones than CD4+. Clones of CD4+ and CD8+ blood T cells grew by week 6 at doses of 0.1 to 3.0 mg/kg.

This table comes from immunoSEQ multiplex PCR, and its TCRdb copy is limited to in-frame clones, with some not included. The data show some 69,000 clones, approximately 91% seen once. Germline loops: CDR1 MDHEN, CDR2 SYDVKM. V shed 2 bases and J shed 5 bases, with 16 bases lying between them. CDR3 length: 16 amino acids. As concerns this clone: Antigen specificity is unknown.

This clonotype was obtained from an adult with an advanced solid tumor such as melanoma, head and neck, liver or kidney cancer. Sequenced here: CD4+ or CD8+ T cells sorted from blood, sampled in a trial of the OX40 agonist ivuxolimab. V gene TRBV28 combines with J gene TRBJ1-5, with no clear D. The DNA of the CDR3 is TGTGCCAGCAGTTTAAACGGGGTGAGTCGGGATCAGCCCCAGCATTTT. The encoded protein is CASSLNGVSRDQPQHF.